The 16 T cell receptor beta chains below all came from one sample that was sequenced in a study of identical twins. TCRdb re-derived calls from the 5' RACE reads in MiXCR, one entry per CDR3 protein. The table has 500,000 to 700,000 distinct CDR3 sequences, 7.1% seen once. These same data were also listed under a study on yellow fever vaccine responses in identical twins.

Source material: PBMCs. The source is a woman aged 18 to 35 in good health.

This clonotype was observed a handful of times. This sequence joins TRBV6-5 and TRBJ1-5, with a weak D call TRBD1 (5 bases). The CDR3 covers 13 residues. CDR1 and CDR2 from the germline V gene are MNHEY and SVGAGI. V gave up 4 bases and J gave up 11 bases, with 15 bases separating them. CDR3 nucleotide sequence: TGTGCCAGCAGTTCTGAGGGGATGGCAGCCCAGCATTTT. Its protein is CASSSEGMAAQHF.

The sample holds many counts of this clonotype. V usage is TRBV11-1 and J usage is TRBJ2-3; the match to TRBD2 covers 8 bases. Germline V gives CDR1 SGHAT, CDR2 FQDESV (reference sequence). V lost 1 base and J lost 0; bases outside the gene matches: 9. The CDR3 is 18 residues long. The CDR3 here is CASSLGAVAGGSTDTQYF. CDR3 DNA sequence: TGTGCCAGCAGCTTAGGAGCGGTCGCGGGAGGTAGCACAGATACGCAGTATTTT. Full variable domain (remainder filled in from reference TRBV11-1 and TRBJ2-3): EAEVAQSPRYKITEKSQAVAFWCDPISGHATLYWYRQILGQGPELLVQFQDESVVDDSQLPKDRFSAERLKGVDSTLKIQPAELGDSAMYLCASSLGAVAGGSTDTQYFGPGTRLTVL.

This clonotype was found many times. The DNA for the CDR3 is TGTGCCATCAGTGAGATCATGCGGGGGCTAGTGGAGACCCAGTACTTC. This encodes CAISEIMRGLVETQYF. The chain combines TRBV10-3 with TRBJ2-5; tentatively, D is TRBD2 (7 bases). V lost 2 bases and J 5 bases, leaving 18 bases between the germline ends. The CDR3 extends over 16 amino acids. Germline CDR1 and CDR2: ENHRY and SYGVKD.

In its sample, this clonotype was seen many times. The V call is TRBV4-2, the J call TRBJ2-3; TRBD2 is a possible D gene (6 bases). The V gene's germline CDR1 is LGHNA and CDR2 YNFKEQ. The CDR3 totals 17 residues. V was clipped by 1 base and J by 6 bases, with 20 bases between them. The DNA for the CDR3 is TGTGCCAGCAGCCAAGTTCCCCCAGGGACTCCGAGTGATACGCAGTATTTT. Protein product: CASSQVPPGTPSDTQYF.

This clonotype was observed at least ten times. This chain joins TRBV24-1 and TRBJ2-1; no definite D call. The CDR3 contains 12 residues. The V gene's germline CDR1 is KGHDR and CDR2 SFDVKD. Trimming pared 9 bases from V and 1 base from J, leaving 6 bases between. CDR3 sequence: CATGSSYNEQFF. The CDR3 DNA follows: TGTGCCACCGGCAGTTCCTACAATGAGCAGTTCTTC.

This rearrangement joins TRBV20-1 to TRBJ2-5; maybe TRBD2 (6 bases). The V end was cut by 3 bases, the J end by 2 bases, with 13 bases between. CDR1 and CDR2 from the germline V gene are DFQATT and SNEGSKA (reference sequence). The CDR3 loop spans 14 amino acids. The CDR3 nucleotides read TGCAGTGCTAGGGTACCGGGACTTCAAGAGACCCAGTACTTC. Translating gives CSARVPGLQETQYF.

V gene TRBV15 combines with J gene TRBJ1-5; no definite D call. The V end was cut by 0 bases, the J end by 5 bases, with 11 bases between. This CDR3 has 15 residues. CDR1 and CDR2 (germline): LNHNV, YYDKDF (reference sequence). CDR3 sequence: CATSRDPGSYQPQHF. Here the CDR3 DNA reads TGTGCCACCAGCAGAGACCCCGGCAGCTATCAGCCCCAGCATTTT. The full variable domain, in which reference TRBV15 and TRBJ1-5 provide the parts outside the CDR3, is DAMVIQNPRYQVTQFGKPVTLSCSQTLNHNVMYWYQQKSSQAPKLLFHYYDKDFNNEADTPDNFQSRRPNTSFCFLDIRSPGLGDTAMYLCATSRDPGSYQPQHFGDGTRLSIL.

This clonotype appeared many times. The J gene is TRBJ2-1, the V gene TRBV27; 7 bases are shared with TRBD1. The CDR3 sequence is 16 residues long. The ends lost 3 bases at V and 2 bases at J; junction bases unmatched: 7. The germline V gene has CDR1 MNHEY and CDR2 SMNVEV (reference sequence). CDR3 nucleotides: TGTGCCAGCAGTTTGTACAGGGGACCAACCTACAATGAGCAGTTCTTC. Translation gives CASSLYRGPTYNEQFF.

This clonotype has ten or more counts. This sequence joins TRBV5-1 and TRBJ2-1; D remains ambiguous. Trimming took off 4 bases at V and 2 bases at J, with 19 bases between the two ends. Looked up from germline, CDR1 is SGHRS and CDR2 is YFSETQ. This CDR3 contains 17 residues. Written as DNA, the CDR3 is TGCGCCAGCAGCCCTACTCGGCGACGGGTAACCTACAATGAGCAGTTCTTC. This sequence encodes CASSPTRRRVTYNEQFF. The variable domain in full, with the rest retrieved from reference TRBV5-1 and TRBJ2-1, is KAGVTQTPRYLIKTRGQQVTLSCSPISGHRSVSWYQQTPGQGLQFLFEYFSETQRNKGNFPGRFSGRQFSNSRSEMNVSTLELGDSALYLCASSPTRRRVTYNEQFFGPGTRLTVL.

This clonotype has more than one count but fewer than ten. V usage is TRBV24-1 and J usage is TRBJ2-2; D is possibly TRBD2 (6 bases). This CDR3 has 16 amino acids. Deletions cut 1 base from V and 3 bases from J, with 11 bases between. CDR1 is KGHDR, CDR2 SFDVKD, per germline. The CDR3 sequence: CATSDLSWGDTGELFF. CDR3 sequence (DNA): TGTGCCACCAGTGATTTATCATGGGGGGACACCGGGGAGCTGTTTTTT.

V usage is TRBV18 and J usage is TRBJ2-7; 15 positions match TRBD2. Looked up from germline, CDR1 is KGHSH and CDR2 is LQKENI. The CDR3 spans 22 residues. The V gene end was trimmed by 4 bases and the J gene end by 3 bases; junction bases not matched to a gene: 22. The CDR3 coding sequence is TGTGCCAGCTCACGCCGGGACAGCCGGGCAGGACTAGCGGGGGGGAACTTCTACGAGCAGTACGTC. This gives the protein CASSRRDSRAGLAGGNFYEQYV.

This clonotype was seen repeatedly, ten times or more. The genes are TRBV7-3 and TRBJ2-2; 7 bases align to TRBD1. The CDR3 has 15 residues. V lost 2 bases and J lost 4; bases outside the gene matches: 4. Per the germline V gene, CDR1 is SGHTA and CDR2 is FQGTGA. CDR3 amino acids: CASSLQGVGTGELFF. In DNA, the CDR3 is TGTGCCAGCAGCTTACAGGGGGTTGGCACCGGGGAGCTGTTTTTT.

This clonotype was recorded many times. The chain employs TRBV20-1 and TRBJ2-5, with D possibly matching TRBD1 (6 bases). Germline V lookup: CDR1 DFQATT, CDR2 SNEGSKA (reference sequence). With 5 bases removed from V and 4 bases from J, the gap between germline ends came to 23 bases. The CDR3 has 16 amino acids. DNA for the CDR3: TGCAGTGCTCCCCCACAAACAGGGCGTGTGATAGAGACCCAGTACTTC. Translation gives CSAPPQTGRVIETQYF.

About this clonotype: This could be a read error, since a much larger clone is one nucleotide away. V usage is TRBV12-3 or TRBV12-4 and J usage is TRBJ2-2; TRBD1 matches 9 bases. The CDR3 is 14 residues long. Germline trimming cut 8 bases from V and 6 bases from J; bases unmatched to any gene: 7. Here the CDR3 DNA reads TGTGCCAGCTTACAGGGGGCTGTCGCCGGGGAGCTGTTTTTT. Its translation is CASLQGAVAGELFF.

This clonotype was counted a few times. The V and J genes are TRBV28 and TRBJ2-1; perhaps D is TRBD1 or TRBD2 (5 bases each). The V gene's germline CDR1 is MDHEN and CDR2 SYDVKM. Between the trimmed V and J ends, which lost 2 bases and 2 bases, there was a span of 13 bases. The CDR3 is made up of 16 amino acids. In DNA form, the CDR3 reads TGTGCCAGCAGTTTAGGCCTGGGGACCGCCTACAATGAGCAGTTCTTC. This gives the protein CASSLGLGTAYNEQFF.

The rearrangement links TRBV20-1 to TRBJ1-1, with D possibly matching TRBD1 (6 bases). Germline-derived CDR1 and CDR2 are DFQATT and SNEGSKA (reference sequence). CDR3 size: 13 residues. V was trimmed by 6 bases and J by 1 base, leaving 12 bases between them. The CDR3: CSAHDRTNTEAFF. In nucleotides, the CDR3 is TGCAGTGCCCACGACAGGACGAACACTGAAGCTTTCTTT.